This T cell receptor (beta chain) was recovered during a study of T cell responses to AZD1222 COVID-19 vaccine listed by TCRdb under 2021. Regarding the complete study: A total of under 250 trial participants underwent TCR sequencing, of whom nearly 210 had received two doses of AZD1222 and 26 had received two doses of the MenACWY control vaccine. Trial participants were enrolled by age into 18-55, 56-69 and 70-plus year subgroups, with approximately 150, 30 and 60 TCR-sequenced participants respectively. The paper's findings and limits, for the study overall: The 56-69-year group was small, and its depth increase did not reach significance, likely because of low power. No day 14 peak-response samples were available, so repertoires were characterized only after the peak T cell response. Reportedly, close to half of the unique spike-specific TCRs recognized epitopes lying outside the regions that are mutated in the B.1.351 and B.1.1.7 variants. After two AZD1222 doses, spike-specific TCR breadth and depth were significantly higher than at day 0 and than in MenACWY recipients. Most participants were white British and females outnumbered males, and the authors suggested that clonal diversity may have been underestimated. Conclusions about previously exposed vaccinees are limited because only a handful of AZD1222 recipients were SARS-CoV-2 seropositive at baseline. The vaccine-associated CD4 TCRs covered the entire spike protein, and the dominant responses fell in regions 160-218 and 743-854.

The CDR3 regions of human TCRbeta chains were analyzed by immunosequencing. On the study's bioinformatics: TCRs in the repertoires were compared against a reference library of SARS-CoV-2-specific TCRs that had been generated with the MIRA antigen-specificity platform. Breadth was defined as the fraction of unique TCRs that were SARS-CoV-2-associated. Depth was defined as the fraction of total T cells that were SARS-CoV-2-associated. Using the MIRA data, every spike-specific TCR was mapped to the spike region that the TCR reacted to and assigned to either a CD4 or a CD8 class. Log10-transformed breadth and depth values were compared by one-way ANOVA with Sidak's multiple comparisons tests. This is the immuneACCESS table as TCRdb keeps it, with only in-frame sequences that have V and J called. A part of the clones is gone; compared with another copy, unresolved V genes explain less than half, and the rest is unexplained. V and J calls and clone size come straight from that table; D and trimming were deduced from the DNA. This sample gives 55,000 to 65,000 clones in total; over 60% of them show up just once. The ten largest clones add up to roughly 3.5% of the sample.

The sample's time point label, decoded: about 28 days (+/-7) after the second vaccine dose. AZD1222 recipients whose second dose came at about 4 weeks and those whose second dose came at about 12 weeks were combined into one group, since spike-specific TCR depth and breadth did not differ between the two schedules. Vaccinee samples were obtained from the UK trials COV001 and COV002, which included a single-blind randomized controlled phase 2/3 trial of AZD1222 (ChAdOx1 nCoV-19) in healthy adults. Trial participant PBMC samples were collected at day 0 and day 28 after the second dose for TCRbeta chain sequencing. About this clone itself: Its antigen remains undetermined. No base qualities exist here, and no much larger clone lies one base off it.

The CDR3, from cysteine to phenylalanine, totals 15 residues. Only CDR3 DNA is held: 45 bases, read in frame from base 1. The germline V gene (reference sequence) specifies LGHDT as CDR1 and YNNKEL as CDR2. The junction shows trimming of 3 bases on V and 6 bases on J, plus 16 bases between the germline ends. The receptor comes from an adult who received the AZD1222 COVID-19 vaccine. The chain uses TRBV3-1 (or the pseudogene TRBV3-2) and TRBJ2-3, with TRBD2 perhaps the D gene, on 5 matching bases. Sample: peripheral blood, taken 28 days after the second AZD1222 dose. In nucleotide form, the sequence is TGTGCCAGCAGCCACAAAGGGAGTTTTCCCGATACGCAGTATTTT. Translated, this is CASSHKGSFPDTQYF.